The 29 T cell receptor beta chains below all came from one sample that was sequenced in a study of OX40 agonist ivuxolimab in advanced cancers. Profiled with immunoSEQ multiplex PCR; TCRdb holds only in-frame clones, not every one. The sample holds about 55,000 clones, about 88% seen once. Sequencing used CD4+ or CD8+ T cells sorted from blood, obtained in a trial of the OX40 agonist ivuxolimab. The receptors were gathered from an adult with an advanced solid tumor such as melanoma, head and neck, liver or kidney cancer.

The chain links TRBV21-1 to TRBJ2-7; the D segment call TRBD1 is taken from the table without a DNA check. TRBV21-1 represents a pseudogene. The CDR3 spans 17 residues. The CDR3 region is CASSKEIIEGHPYEQYF. The CDR3 nucleotides are TGTGCCAGCAGCAAAGAAATAATAGAGGGACACCCCTACGAGCAGTACTTC.

The J gene is TRBJ2-3, the V gene TRBV28; maybe TRBD2 (6 bases). CDR1 MDHEN and CDR2 SYDVKM come from the germline V gene. Trimming pared 4 bases from V and 1 base from J, leaving 9 bases between. This CDR3 is 14 amino acids long. The DNA of the CDR3 is TGTGCCAGCAGTTACGGGAGTGGCACAGATACGCAGTATTTT. It is translated as CASSYGSGTDTQYF. Full variable domain (rest looked up from reference TRBV28 and TRBJ2-3): DVKVTQSSRYLVKRTGEKVFLECVQDMDHENMFWYRQDPGLGLRLIYFSYDVKMKEKGDIPEGYSVSREKKERFSLILESASTNQTSMYLCASSYGSGTDTQYFGPGTRLTVL.

The CDR3 nucleotides are TGTGCCGCCTCTTTGGCGGCAGGGAGGAATGAAGCTTTCTTT. It encodes CAASLAAGRNEAFF. The chain employs TRBV19 and TRBJ1-1, with a weak D call TRBD1 (5 bases). The CDR3 has 14 residues. The germline CDR1 and CDR2 sequences are LNHDA and SQIVND (reference sequence). V was clipped by 11 bases and J by 7 bases, with 23 bases between them.

The chain carries TRBV4-3 and TRBJ1-4; D not resolved. The ends were cut back, 0 bases at V and 2 bases at J, with 16 bases in the middle. Germline V gene sequence: CDR1 LGHNA, CDR2 YSLEER. The CDR3 runs to 18 residues. CDR3 nucleotides: TGCGCCAGCAGCCAAGATTCATGGCGGACGGACACTAATGAAAAACTGTTTTTT. It yields the protein CASSQDSWRTDTNEKLFF.

V is TRBV7-9 and J is TRBJ2-3; unclear D gene. Trimming pared 3 bases from V and 4 bases from J, leaving 14 bases between. The V gene's germline CDR1 is SEHNR and CDR2 FQNEAQ (reference sequence). There are 15 residues in the CDR3. This CDR3 reads CASSFPPYGADTQYF. Here the CDR3 DNA reads TGTGCCAGCAGCTTCCCTCCGTACGGTGCAGATACGCAGTATTTT.

This chain connects TRBV5-1 to TRBJ2-7; tentative D call: TRBD1 (6 bases). V was pared by 3 bases and J by 3 bases, with 13 bases between. The CDR3 runs to 14 residues. The germline CDR1 and CDR2 sequences are SGHRS and YFSETQ. This chain's CDR3 is CASSSGARDYEQYF. For the CDR3, the DNA is TGCGCCAGCAGCTCAGGGGCGAGAGACTACGAGCAGTACTTC.

V gene TRBV5-6 combines with J gene TRBJ2-3, with TRBD1 identical over 12 bases. Germline V lookup: CDR1 SGHDT, CDR2 YYEEEE. Trimming took 3 bases from V and 9 from J; bases not matched to a gene: 5. This CDR3 comprises 14 residues. DNA for the CDR3: TGTGCCAGCAGCTCGGGACAGGGGGCGAGGACGCAGTATTTT. Translating it yields CASSSGQGARTQYF.

This clone appeared a single time. Other DNA sequences in the sample encode the same CDR3. The chain joins TRBV10-3 to TRBJ1-6; weak D call: TRBD1 (5 bases). CDR3 size: 17 residues. The germline V gene encodes CDR1 ENHRY and CDR2 SYGVKD. Between the trimmed V and J ends, which lost 10 bases and 4 bases, there was a span of 23 bases. The CDR3 protein is CATLGDSPPSYNSPLHF. Written as DNA, the CDR3 is TGTGCCACCCTAGGGGACTCCCCACCGTCGTATAATTCACCCCTCCACTTT.

This rearrangement joins TRBV7-8 to TRBJ1-5, with no clear D. Germline CDR1 SGHVS, CDR2 FQNEAQ. The CDR3 runs to 15 residues. Between the trimmed V and J ends, which lost 2 bases and 0 bases, there was a span of 8 bases. The CDR3 spells CASSLLHASNQPQHF. The CDR3 bases are TGTGCCAGCAGCTTACTACACGCTAGCAATCAGCCCCAGCATTTT.

CDR3 in DNA: TGTGCCAGCAGCTTATGGTCAGGGAACACTGAAGCTTTCTTT. Translation: CASSLWSGNTEAFF. This chain joins TRBV11-1 and TRBJ1-1; D is unclear. The CDR3 has 14 amino acids. Germline CDR1 SGHAT, CDR2 FQDESV (reference sequence). V was trimmed by 2 bases and J by 1 base, leaving 8 bases between them.

The rearrangement joins TRBV11-2 to TRBJ1-1; D is perhaps TRBD1 (6 bases). CDR3 length: 14 amino acids. V lost 2 bases and J 1 base, leaving 8 bases between the germline ends. Germline V gene sequence: CDR1 SGHAT, CDR2 FQNNGV. The CDR3 bases are TGTGCCAGCAGCTTAACAGGGCGGAACACTGAAGCTTTCTTT. It codes for CASSLTGRNTEAFF.

The chain uses TRBV9 and TRBJ2-2; D possibly corresponds to TRBD1 (5 bases). V dropped 3 bases and J dropped 2 bases, with 23 bases sitting between them. Per germline, CDR1 SGDLS and CDR2 YYNGEE. This CDR3 has 19 residues. CDR3 in DNA: TGTGCCAGCAGCGCTGGGGCCGCTTCACCCAGACCAAACACCGGGGAGCTGTTTTTT. Amino acid sequence: CASSAGAASPRPNTGELFF.

The chain joins TRBV6-6 to TRBJ2-7, with TRBD2 identical over 10 bases. After removal of 5 bases from V and 1 base from J, the junction contained 8 bases not matched to a gene. Germline CDR1 reads MNHNY; CDR2 reads SVGAGI (reference sequence). The CDR3 runs 16 residues. The CDR3 DNA follows: TGTGCCAGCAGTAATCCCGAGCGGGAGGGATCCTACGAGCAGTACTTC. Protein sequence: CASSNPEREGSYEQYF.

This clone was found once. The chain uses TRBV7-8 and TRBJ2-7; the D gene could be TRBD1 or TRBD2 (5 bases each). The germline gives CDR1 SGHVS, CDR2 FQNEAQ. The CDR3 contains 15 residues. Between the trimmed V and J ends, which lost 3 bases and 7 bases, there was a span of 19 bases. Here the CDR3 DNA reads TGTGCCAGCAGCTTGTTTTCCGGGACCTTGGGGGAGCAGTACTTC. Translating it yields CASSLFSGTLGEQYF.

The J gene is TRBJ2-3, the V gene TRBV9; TRBD2 is a possible D gene (5 bases). This CDR3 contains 16 residues. Germline V gene lookup returns CDR1 SGDLS and CDR2 YYNGEE. V was trimmed by 0 bases and J by 4 bases, leaving 15 bases between them. The chain's CDR3 is CASSVAGLASADTQYF. CDR3 DNA: TGTGCCAGCAGCGTAGCTGGATTAGCGTCTGCAGATACGCAGTATTTT.

The J gene is TRBJ2-1, the V gene TRBV2; 13 nucleotides align to TRBD2. CDR1 and CDR2 from the germline V gene are SNHLY and FYNNEI. The length of the CDR3 is 15 residues. The trim removed 1 base at V and 7 bases at J, leaving 1 base unmatched. CDR3 nucleotides: TGTGCCAGCAGTGAAGGGACTAGCGGGAGAAATGAGCAGTTCTTC. The encoded protein is CASSEGTSGRNEQFF.

This sequence joins TRBV14 and TRBJ2-7, with D uncertain. The germline V gene encodes CDR1 SGHDN and CDR2 FVKESK. Between the trimmed V and J ends, which lost 1 base and 2 bases, there was a span of 9 bases. The CDR3 has 14 amino acids. The CDR3 here is CASSQVRSPYEQYF. CDR3 DNA: TGTGCCAGCAGCCAAGTCCGATCTCCCTACGAGCAGTACTTC.

About this clone itself: A read error may account for a junction end that differs from germline. The chain uses TRBV7-9 and TRBJ2-3; 13 positions match TRBD2. The CDR3 length is 18 residues. Per the germline V gene, CDR1 is SEHNR and CDR2 is FQNEAQ (reference sequence). CDR3 bases: TGTGCCAGCAGCTCCGGAGGTAGCCCGGGACTAGCGGGACCTGAAGGGACCTTT. It codes for CASSSGGSPGLAGPEGTF.

The CDR3 nucleotides are TGTGCCAGCAGTGAAGGGAGAGGGGAGACCCAGTACTTC. Amino acid sequence: CASSEGRGETQYF. The chain uses TRBV25-1 and TRBJ2-5; D is possibly TRBD2 (5 bases). The V end was cut by 2 bases, the J end by 5 bases, with 9 bases between. This CDR3 contains 13 residues. Germline loops: CDR1 MGHDK, CDR2 SYGVNS.

The rearrangement links TRBV7-2 to TRBJ2-7, with D perhaps matching TRBD2 (6 bases). V was trimmed by 2 bases and J by 4 bases, leaving 18 bases between them. Looked up from germline, CDR1 is SGHTA and CDR2 is FQGNSA. CDR3 length: 16 residues. The CDR3 nucleotides are TGTGCCAGCAGCTTAACGTGGGAGGACGGGGTTTACGAGCAGTACGTC. The encoded protein is CASSLTWEDGVYEQYV.

This chain links TRBV7-9 with TRBJ2-6; weak D call: TRBD2 (6 bases). The germline V and J ends were trimmed by 5 bases and 0 bases, with 14 bases remaining between them. CDR1 is SEHNR, CDR2 FQNEAQ, per germline (reference sequence). This CDR3 region has 17 residues. DNA for the CDR3: TGTGCCAGCAGCACTTCGGAGGGGAACTCTGGGGCCAACGTCCTGACTTTC. Protein sequence: CASSTSEGNSGANVLTF. Combining the CDR3 with reference TRBV7-9 and TRBJ2-6 gives the whole variable domain DTGVSQNPRHKITKRGQNVTFRCDPISEHNRLYWYRQTLGQGPEFLTYFQNEAQLEKSRLLSDRFSAERPKGSFSTLEIQRTEQGDSAMYLCASSTSEGNSGANVLTFGAGSRLTVL.

This clone was seen just once. The chain employs TRBV7-9 and TRBJ2-6; 9 bases line up with TRBD2. The germline V gene has CDR1 SEHNR and CDR2 FQNEAQ (reference sequence). The V and J ends lost 2 bases and 5 bases, in that order; junction bases with no gene match: 10. There are 18 residues in the CDR3. In nucleotides, the CDR3 is TGTGCCAGCAGCTTAAAGGATGGGCGGGAGGGCCGGGCCAACGTCCTGACTTTC. Protein sequence: CASSLKDGREGRANVLTF.

The chain carries TRBV10-3 and TRBJ2-5, with a weak D call TRBD2 (6 bases). There are 18 residues in the CDR3. V was trimmed by 11 bases and J by 0 bases, leaving 28 bases between them. Germline CDR1 is ENHRY and CDR2 is SYGVKD. CDR3 loop: CAPRLVKGGGVYQETQYF. The CDR3 DNA reads as TGTGCCCCAAGACTGGTAAAAGGTGGCGGGGTGTACCAAGAGACCCAGTACTTC.

The chain combines TRBV7-8 with TRBJ1-2; D call uncertain. The CDR3 spans 16 residues. The V and J ends lost 1 base and 2 bases respectively, with 14 bases between them. Looked up from germline, CDR1 is SGHVS and CDR2 is FQNEAQ. CDR3 residues: CASSLEGAGRNYGYTF. In DNA form, the CDR3 reads TGTGCCAGCAGCTTAGAAGGTGCGGGAAGGAACTATGGCTACACCTTC.

This chain links TRBV4-1 with TRBJ2-2, with 7 bases lining up with TRBD1. The CDR3 is made up of 19 amino acids. V shed 0 bases and J 0 bases; nucleotides not matched to a gene: 10. Germline assignment: CDR1 MGHRA and CDR2 YSYEKL. The CDR3 nucleotides are TGCGCCAGCAGCCAAGATTACCTTGAGGGGACAGCGAACACCGGGGAGCTGTTTTTT. It encodes CASSQDYLEGTANTGELFF.

CDR3 DNA: TGTGCCAGCAGCCTTGGGGACATACTCACAGATACGCAGTATTTT. The encoded protein is CASSLGDILTDTQYF. J is TRBJ2-3 and V is TRBV11-3; D might be TRBD1 (6 bases). This CDR3 has 15 amino acids. V lost 5 bases, J lost 2 bases, and 14 bases lay in between. Germline V CDR1 and CDR2: SGHNT, YENEEA.

The chain employs TRBV7-9 and TRBJ1-4; D ambiguous. The V gene lost 2 bases and the J gene lost 4 bases, with 8 bases spanning the gap. Germline assignment: CDR1 SEHNR and CDR2 FQNEAQ (reference sequence). The CDR3 is made up of 14 amino acids. CDR3 bases: TGTGCCAGCAGCTTACAGGACTTTAATGAAAAACTGTTTTTT. Amino acids: CASSLQDFNEKLFF.

DNA for the CDR3: TGTGCCAGCAGTTACTCAAGGGAATTTCGCAATGAGCAGTTCTTC. The encoded protein is CASSYSREFRNEQFF. The chain carries TRBV6-6 and TRBJ2-1; D unresolved. This CDR3 is built from 15 residues. Trimming cost V 0 bases and J 6 bases, with 12 bases left between them. Per germline, CDR1 MNHNY and CDR2 SVGAGI (reference sequence).

The chain recombines TRBV19 with TRBJ2-1; 11 bases line up with TRBD2. Germline loops: CDR1 LNHDA, CDR2 SQIVND (reference sequence). V gave up 3 bases and J gave up 7 bases; unmatched junction bases: 5. The CDR3 is 15 amino acids. DNA of the CDR3: TGTGCCAGTAGTATTTATAGCGGGAGGGGGAATGAGCAGTTCTTC. Protein: CASSIYSGRGNEQFF. The complete variable domain, with remaining parts taken from reference TRBV19 and TRBJ2-1, reads DGGITQSPKYLFRKEGQNVTLSCEQNLNHDAMYWYRQDPGQGLRLIYYSQIVNDFQKGDIAEGYSVSREKKESFPLTVTSAQKNPTAFYLCASSIYSGRGNEQFFGPGTRLTVL.